This T cell receptor (beta chain) was identified in a study of T cell responses to AZD1222 COVID-19 vaccine (dated by TCRdb to the early 2020s). About the investigation overall: Because spike-specific TCR depth and breadth did not differ between the two schedules, AZD1222 recipients who got a second dose at roughly 4 weeks were pooled with those who got a second dose at roughly 12 weeks. Trial participants were enrolled by age into subgroups of 18-55, 56-69 and 70-plus years, and around 150, 29 and 61 TCR-sequenced participants, respectively, were included in these subgroups. A total of 233 trial participants underwent TCR sequencing, of whom about 200 had received two doses of AZD1222 and approximately 26 had received two doses of the MenACWY control vaccine.

The label giving this sample's time point can be read as: baseline before first vaccination. Samples from vaccinated people were obtained from the UK trials COV001 and COV002, which included a single-blind randomized controlled phase 2/3 trial of AZD1222 (ChAdOx1 nCoV-19) in healthy adults. For TCRbeta chain sequencing, PBMC samples from trial participants were taken at day 0 and at day 28 after the second dose. The CDR3 regions of human TCRbeta chains were subjected to immunosequencing. The original methods were these. TCRs in the repertoires were matched against a reference library of SARS-CoV-2-specific TCRs that had been generated with the MIRA antigen-specificity platform. Breadth meant the fraction of unique TCRs that were SARS-CoV-2-associated, whereas depth meant the fraction of total T cells that were SARS-CoV-2-associated. Using the MIRA data, each spike-specific TCR was mapped to the spike region that the TCR reacts to and placed in a CD4 or CD8 class. Log10-transformed breadth and depth values were compared by one-way ANOVA with Sidak's multiple comparisons tests. The table comes from immuneACCESS by way of TCRdb, which keeps in-frame sequences with V and J called. Part of the clones is missing from these tables; in studies checked, under half for an unresolved V gene and the rest for unknown reasons. That table gives V, J and clone size, and the DNA gave D and trimming. The sample records 90,000 to 150,000 clones, around 92% of which are singletons. The ten most abundant clones make up 4.4% of the sample.

As concerns this clone: This clone's antigen is unknown. Base qualities are not recorded, but no much larger clone differs from it by a single base.

The CDR3 sequence holds 16 residues, the cysteine and phenylalanine included. Only the CDR3 DNA stays, 48 bases, in frame from base 1. V is pruned by 2 bases and J by 1 base, leaving 5 bases of the junction without a gene match. In the germline V gene, CDR1 corresponds to SGHRS and CDR2 to YFSETQ. What the study reported, not specific to this receptor: Vaccine-associated CD4 TCRs spanned the whole spike protein, with dominant responses in regions 160-218 and 743-854. Because no day 14 peak-response samples were available, repertoires were characterized only after the peak T cell response. The 56-69-year group was small, and its depth increase did not reach significance, likely because of low power. After two AZD1222 doses, spike-specific TCR breadth and depth were significantly higher than at day 0 and than in MenACWY recipients. Most participants were white British and females outnumbered males, and the authors suggested that clonal diversity may have been underestimated. Reportedly, almost half of the unique spike-specific TCRs recognized epitopes lying outside the regions that are mutated in the B.1.351 and B.1.1.7 variants. Conclusions about previously exposed vaccinees were limited because only 6 or 7 AZD1222 recipients were SARS-CoV-2 seropositive at baseline.

This sequence originates from an adult in good health. The chain is encoded by TRBV5-1 joined to TRBJ2-1; TRBD2 aligns with 8 central bases. The specimen comprised peripheral blood, sampled on day 0 of AZD1222 vaccination. The DNA sequence is given as TGCGCCAGCAGCTTCCTAGCGGGCCGGTCCTACAATGAGCAGTTCTTC. Its protein product is CASSFLAGRSYNEQFF. The reference TRBV5-1 and TRBJ2-1 proteins fill in what lies around the CDR3, so the full variable domain reads KAGVTQTPRYLIKTRGQQVTLSCSPISGHRSVSWYQQTPGQGLQFLFEYFSETQRNKGNFPGRFSGRQFSNSRSEMNVSTLELGDSALYLCASSFLAGRSYNEQFFGPGTRLTVL.